These 2 T cell receptor beta chains originate from one sample sequenced in a study of Ad26.COV2.S vaccination and SARS-CoV-2 variants. Treatment described: 19 received Ad26.COV2.S at low or high dose, single or two shots; about 5 received placebo; per-sample allocation not given. Day 63 following the first vaccine or placebo injection was when the samples were taken. Repertoires were generated with immunoSEQ multiplex PCR, while TCRdb's copy carries only in-frame clones and drops some. The sample records approximately 460,000 clones, nearly 90% being singletons. Sequenced here: peripheral blood, sampled in a trial of Ad26.COV2.S vaccine versus placebo. The receptor source for this set is a person aged 18 to 59 who received the Ad26.COV2.S COVID-19 vaccine or a placebo.

The chain couples TRBV27 to TRBJ1-5, with D uncertain. This CDR3 is built from 13 residues. V was shortened by 2 bases and J by 3 bases, with 5 bases between the two germline ends. CDR1 MNHEY and CDR2 SMNVEV come from the germline V gene (reference sequence). For the CDR3, the DNA is TGTGCCAGCAGTTTAATCACCAATCAGCCCCAGCATTTT. It translates to CASSLITNQPQHF.

The chain has TRBV28 and TRBJ1-4; TRBD1 might be the D (6 bases). From germline, CDR1 is MDHEN and CDR2 SYDVKM. The ends were cut back, 7 bases at V and 7 bases at J, with 25 bases in the middle. This CDR3 contains 17 residues. CDR3 coding DNA: TGTGCCAGCACCTTGGTTGGGGCAGGGGATCGGGGTGAAAAACTGTTTTTT. Its protein product is CASTLVGAGDRGEKLFF.